This is a list of T cell receptor beta chains from one sample in a study of blood T cell repertoires in COVID-19. Data came from immunoSEQ multiplex PCR; TCRdb stores just in-frame clones and leaves some out. Of about 430,000 clones listed, nearly 90% are singletons. Sequencing input: PBMCs or T cells enriched from blood (not recorded which). The receptors shown here come from a young woman who had been exposed to COVID-19. Both conserved end residues are part of each CDR3. Fields, in order: clone size, V gene, J gene, D gene, CDR3 protein, CDR3 DNA. The D gene is left open where the match is weak. Clone size, where shown, is once, few, many, or a class for clones that have expanded.

abundance: .; v_gene: TRBV5-1; j_gene: TRBJ2-7; d_gene: TRBD2; CDR3aa: CASSQTSGVSSYEQYF; CDR3nt: TGCGCCAGCAGCCAAACTAGCGGGGTGAGCTCCTACGAGCAGTACTTC
abundance: .; v_gene: TRBV6-5; j_gene: TRBJ2-7; d_gene: .; CDR3aa: CAIQRSRGSYEQYF; CDR3nt: TGTGCCATCCAGAGATCCAGGGGATCCTACGAGCAGTACTTC
abundance: .; v_gene: TRBV18; j_gene: TRBJ2-2; d_gene: TRBD1; CDR3aa: CASSLGQGTGELFF; CDR3nt: TGTGCCAGCTCACTCGGACAGGGCACCGGGGAGCTGTTTTTT
abundance: .; v_gene: TRBV5-4; j_gene: TRBJ2-5; d_gene: .; CDR3aa: CASSLAGKETQYF; CDR3nt: TGTGCCAGCAGCTTGGCCGGGAAAGAGACCCAGTACTTC
abundance: few; v_gene: TRBV4-1; j_gene: TRBJ2-5; d_gene: .; CDR3aa: CASSQGTGQETQYF; CDR3nt: TGCGCCAGCAGCCAAGGTACAGGGCAAGAGACCCAGTACTTC
abundance: .; v_gene: TRBV19; j_gene: TRBJ2-7; d_gene: .; CDR3aa: CASSVRTFYEQYF; CDR3nt: TGTGCCAGTAGTGTCAGGACTTTCTACGAGCAGTACTTC
abundance: .; v_gene: TRBV2; j_gene: TRBJ1-2; d_gene: .; CDR3aa: CASSLQPIYGYTF; CDR3nt: TGTGCCAGCAGTTTACAGCCAATTTATGGCTACACCTTC
abundance: .; v_gene: TRBV7-8; j_gene: TRBJ2-1; d_gene: TRBD2; CDR3aa: CASSLGGVAGVYNEQFF; CDR3nt: TGTGCCAGCAGCTTAGGCGGGGTAGCGGGAGTGTACAATGAGCAGTTCTTC
abundance: .; v_gene: TRBV5-1; j_gene: TRBJ1-4; d_gene: .; CDR3aa: CASSLQGTNEKLFF; CDR3nt: TGCGCCAGCAGCTTACAGGGAACTAATGAAAAACTGTTTTTT
abundance: .; v_gene: TRBV7-8; j_gene: TRBJ1-1; d_gene: TRBD1; CDR3aa: CASSPTGVSNTEAFF; CDR3nt: TGTGCCAGCAGCCCGACAGGGGTGTCGAACACTGAAGCTTTCTTT
abundance: .; v_gene: TRBV3-1/TRBV3-2; j_gene: TRBJ1-2; d_gene: .; CDR3aa: CASSQDFGGVLSYGYTF; CDR3nt: TGTGCCAGCAGCCAAGATTTCGGGGGAGTCCTGAGCTATGGCTACACCTTC
abundance: .; v_gene: TRBV2; j_gene: TRBJ1-6; d_gene: TRBD1; CDR3aa: CASSFGQGDNSPLHF; CDR3nt: TGTGCCAGCAGTTTTGGACAGGGGGATAATTCACCCCTCCACTTT
abundance: .; v_gene: TRBV10-1; j_gene: TRBJ2-7; d_gene: TRBD1; CDR3aa: CASSGDRGLPYEQYF; CDR3nt: TGCGCCAGCAGCGGGGACAGGGGGCTTCCCTACGAGCAGTACTTC
abundance: .; v_gene: TRBV6-5; j_gene: TRBJ2-2; d_gene: .; CDR3aa: CASQGSNTGELFF; CDR3nt: TGTGCCAGCCAGGGGTCCAACACCGGGGAGCTGTTTTTT
abundance: once; v_gene: TRBV13; j_gene: TRBJ2-3; d_gene: .; CDR3aa: CASSLGQGTDTQYF; CDR3nt: TGTGCCAGCAGCTTAGGGCAGGGTACAGATACGCAGTATTTT
abundance: .; v_gene: TRBV9; j_gene: TRBJ1-6; d_gene: .; CDR3aa: CASSVEGTLSSYNSPLHF; CDR3nt: TGTGCCAGCAGCGTAGAAGGGACTTTGAGCTCCTATAATTCACCCCTCCACTTT
abundance: .; v_gene: TRBV10-3; j_gene: TRBJ2-2; d_gene: .; CDR3aa: CAISEQSGANTGELFF; CDR3nt: TGTGCCATCAGTGAGCAATCCGGGGCGAACACCGGGGAGCTGTTTTTT
abundance: .; v_gene: TRBV5-1; j_gene: TRBJ2-5; d_gene: TRBD2; CDR3aa: CASSVAGGGETQYF; CDR3nt: TGCGCCAGCAGCGTTGCGGGAGGCGGGGAGACCCAGTACTTC
abundance: .; v_gene: TRBV6-9; j_gene: TRBJ1-1; d_gene: TRBD1; CDR3aa: CASSYITGVYTEAFF; CDR3nt: TGTGCCAGCAGTTACATAACAGGGGTGTACACTGAAGCTTTCTTT
abundance: .; v_gene: TRBV27; j_gene: TRBJ2-1; d_gene: .; CDR3aa: CASSLGLYNEQFF; CDR3nt: TGTGCCAGCAGTTTAGGACTGTACAATGAGCAGTTCTTC
abundance: .; v_gene: TRBV6-5; j_gene: TRBJ2-3; d_gene: .; CDR3aa: CASSYSMAVADTQYF; CDR3nt: TGTGCCAGCAGTTACTCTATGGCAGTCGCAGATACGCAGTATTTT
abundance: .; v_gene: TRBV28; j_gene: TRBJ2-1; d_gene: TRBD1; CDR3aa: CASSPQWSGTGGFNEQFF; CDR3nt: TGTGCCAGCTCCCCCCAATGGTCCGGGACAGGGGGTTTCAATGAGCAGTTCTTC
abundance: .; v_gene: TRBV7-8; j_gene: TRBJ1-3; d_gene: .; CDR3aa: CASSLGLQGAGNTIYF; CDR3nt: TGTGCCAGCAGCTTAGGCCTACAGGGTGCTGGAAACACCATATATTTT
abundance: once; v_gene: TRBV12-3/TRBV12-4; j_gene: TRBJ1-1; d_gene: .; CDR3aa: CASTLGATEAFF; CDR3nt: TGTGCCAGCACGTTGGGGGCTACTGAAGCTTTCTTT
abundance: once; v_gene: TRBV6-2/TRBV6-3; j_gene: TRBJ2-1; d_gene: .; CDR3aa: CASSYGVSEQFF; CDR3nt: TGTGCCAGCAGTTACGGAGTCTCTGAGCAGTTCTTC
abundance: once; v_gene: TRBV25-1; j_gene: TRBJ2-2; d_gene: .; CDR3aa: CASSFTGELFF; CDR3nt: TGTGCCAGCTCTTTCACCGGGGAGCTGTTTTTT
abundance: few; v_gene: TRBV14; j_gene: TRBJ1-2; d_gene: .; CDR3aa: CASSPIGSQFYGYTF; CDR3nt: TGTGCCAGCAGCCCTATAGGGAGCCAGTTCTATGGCTACACCTTC
abundance: .; v_gene: TRBV10-3; j_gene: TRBJ1-4; d_gene: .; CDR3aa: CAISETLLEKLFF; CDR3nt: TGTGCCATCAGTGAAACCCTTCTAGAAAAACTGTTTTTT
abundance: .; v_gene: TRBV4-2; j_gene: TRBJ2-1; d_gene: TRBD1; CDR3aa: CASSRGQASVNEQFF; CDR3nt: TGTGCCAGCAGCCGGGGACAGGCAAGCGTGAATGAGCAGTTCTTC
abundance: .; v_gene: TRBV27; j_gene: TRBJ1-1; d_gene: TRBD1; CDR3aa: CASRKGGTGGVNTEAFF; CDR3nt: TGTGCCAGCAGGAAGGGGGGGACAGGCGGGGTGAACACTGAAGCTTTCTTT
abundance: .; v_gene: TRBV14; j_gene: TRBJ1-6; d_gene: .; CDR3aa: CASSQREGSSPLHF; CDR3nt: TGTGCCAGCAGCCAACGGGAGGGGAGTTCACCCCTCCACTTT
abundance: .; v_gene: TRBV18; j_gene: TRBJ2-1; d_gene: .; CDR3aa: CASSPALENEQFF; CDR3nt: TGTGCCAGCTCACCAGCTTTAGAGAATGAGCAGTTCTTC
abundance: .; v_gene: TRBV27; j_gene: TRBJ2-7; d_gene: .; CDR3aa: CASSWGGGGAYEQYF; CDR3nt: TGTGCCAGCAGCTGGGGGGGAGGGGGAGCCTACGAGCAGTACTTC
abundance: .; v_gene: TRBV4-1; j_gene: TRBJ2-1; d_gene: TRBD2; CDR3aa: CASSHLGVAGDNEQFF; CDR3nt: TGCGCCAGCAGCCACCTCGGGGTAGCGGGGGACAATGAGCAGTTCTTC
abundance: once; v_gene: TRBV21-1; j_gene: TRBJ1-2; d_gene: .; CDR3aa: CASSKTVVQMINYGYTF; CDR3nt: TGTGCCAGCAGCAAGACAGTGGTTCAAATGATTAACTATGGCTACACCTTC
abundance: .; v_gene: TRBV21-1; j_gene: TRBJ1-2; d_gene: .; CDR3aa: CASSKDRGRLDGYTF; CDR3nt: TGTGCCAGCAGCAAAGACAGGGGGCGGCTGGATGGCTACACCTTC
abundance: .; v_gene: TRBV18; j_gene: TRBJ1-5; d_gene: .; CDR3aa: CASSPQGGSNQPQHF; CDR3nt: TGTGCCAGCTCACCACAGGGGGGGAGCAATCAGCCCCAGCATTTT
abundance: .; v_gene: TRBV2; j_gene: TRBJ2-1; d_gene: TRBD2; CDR3aa: CASSRGGPNEQFF; CDR3nt: TGTGCCAGCAGTCGGGGGGGGCCCAATGAGCAGTTCTTC
abundance: .; v_gene: TRBV24-1; j_gene: TRBJ2-3; d_gene: TRBD2; CDR3aa: CATSNPSSGRADTQYF; CDR3nt: TGTGCCACCAGTAACCCGTCGTCCGGGAGGGCAGATACGCAGTATTTT
abundance: .; v_gene: TRBV9; j_gene: TRBJ1-1; d_gene: .; CDR3aa: CASSVEGGKAEAFF; CDR3nt: TGTGCCAGCAGCGTAGAGGGAGGAAAAGCTGAAGCTTTCTTT
abundance: .; v_gene: TRBV3-1/TRBV3-2; j_gene: TRBJ2-7; d_gene: TRBD2; CDR3aa: CASSQVSGGLAYYEQYF; CDR3nt: TGTGCCAGCAGCCAAGTATCCGGAGGACTAGCGTATTACGAGCAGTACTTC
abundance: .; v_gene: TRBV19; j_gene: TRBJ2-7; d_gene: TRBD2; CDR3aa: CASSELAGGGSYEQYF; CDR3nt: TGTGCCAGTAGTGAGCTAGCGGGAGGTGGATCCTACGAGCAGTACTTC
abundance: .; v_gene: TRBV3-1/TRBV3-2; j_gene: TRBJ2-2; d_gene: .; CDR3aa: CASSLTWNTGELFF; CDR3nt: TGTGCCAGCAGCCTGACTTGGAACACCGGGGAGCTGTTTTTT
abundance: .; v_gene: TRBV28; j_gene: TRBJ2-7; d_gene: TRBD1; CDR3aa: CASSLWAVTGLGEQYF; CDR3nt: TGTGCCAGCAGTTTATGGGCTGTGACAGGGTTAGGCGAGCAGTACTTC